The source of this T cell receptor beta chain is a study of blood T cell repertoires in COVID-19. Study details: From T cells, B-cell-depleted T cells, or PBMCs came the material, which was cDNA or gDNA.

The method was immunoSEQ multiplex PCR; TCRdb's version includes in-frame clones alone and lacks a portion of them. The sample includes about 270,000 clones, around 85% of them seen just once. This clone was recorded many times. Germline CDR1 is ENHRY and CDR2 is SYGVKD. Unmatched junction bases numbered 11, after V lost 4 bases and J lost 3 bases. The CDR3 contains 19 residues. This chain joins TRBV10-3 and TRBJ2-1; TRBD2 matches at 14 bases. The TCR was taken from a human donor with COVID-19, enrolled during active disease. The donor label of this sample is uncertain. Sequencing was carried out using peripheral blood. The CDR3 DNA follows: TGTGCCATCAGTGGCTCGACTAGCGGGAGGGCCCGTAACTACAATGAGCAGTTCTTC. Its translation is CAISGSTSGRARNYNEQFF.